These 14 T cell receptor beta chains originate from one sample sequenced in a study of T cells in Graves' hyperthyroidism and ophthalmopathy. RNA transcripts gave rise to amplified TCR beta CDR3 regions. TCR CDR3 regions were first amplified by RT-PCR with HTBI primers. TCRdb itself ran the multiplex PCR reads through MiXCR, one entry per CDR3 protein. The repertoire consists of about 530,000 distinct CDR3 sequences, with roughly 17% occurring once and the leading ten covering roughly 18%. The sample was blood. The receptors shown here come from a woman under 30 with Graves' ophthalmopathy.

This clonotype was detected a few times. J is TRBJ1-2 and V is TRBV9; unclear D gene. With 0 bases removed from V and 4 bases from J, the gap between germline ends came to 13 bases. From germline, CDR1 is SGDLS and CDR2 YYNGEE. The CDR3 is 15 amino acids. In DNA form, the CDR3 reads TGTGCCAGCAGCGTAGGCGGGGTGTCCCTCTATGGCTACACCTTC. Amino acid sequence: CASSVGGVSLYGYTF.

This clonotype has ten or more counts. V gene TRBV20-1 combines with J gene TRBJ1-5; TRBD1 matches at 7 bases. The trim removed 5 bases at V and 2 bases at J, leaving 9 bases unmatched. Germline V gene lookup returns CDR1 DFQATT and CDR2 SNEGSKA (reference sequence). The CDR3 consists of 15 residues. The CDR3 sequence is CSAWTGRRGNQPQHF. The CDR3 DNA reads as TGCAGTGCTTGGACAGGCCGGCGTGGCAATCAGCCCCAGCATTTT.

The rearrangement links TRBV7-8 to TRBJ1-5; D not certain. V lost 2 bases and J 0 bases, leaving 8 bases between the germline ends. The germline V gene has CDR1 SGHVS and CDR2 FQNEAQ. The CDR3 is 15 amino acids. The CDR3 nucleotides read TGTGCCAGCAGCTTATCGGAATATAGCAATCAGCCCCAGCATTTT. This encodes CASSLSEYSNQPQHF.

This clonotype was detected a few times. The rearrangement uses TRBV19 and TRBJ2-7; D is unresolved. V lost 5 bases, J lost 2 bases, and 13 bases lay in between. Germline V gene data show CDR1 as LNHDA and CDR2 as SQIVND (reference sequence). The CDR3 runs 14 residues. The DNA for the CDR3 is TGTGCCAGTAGTTCCGCGGCAGCCGCCTACGAGCAGTACTTC. Translated, it gives CASSSAAAAYEQYF.

This clonotype was counted at least ten times. This chain connects TRBV7-3 to TRBJ2-2, with D hard to call. The CDR3 runs 14 residues. The germline V gene encodes CDR1 SGHTA and CDR2 FQGTGA. Between the trimmed V and J ends, which lost 5 bases and 6 bases, there was a span of 13 bases. The CDR3 DNA reads TGTGCCAGCAGCGCCGTGACCGGCCCCGGGGAGCTGTTTTTT. Protein product: CASSAVTGPGELFF.

The chain carries TRBV5-6 and TRBJ2-2; D gene ambiguous. V was cut by 0 bases and J by 1 base, with 10 bases left in between. The CDR3 extends over 16 amino acids. Germline CDR1 SGHDT, CDR2 YYEEEE. This CDR3 reads CASSLAGDWNTGELFF. In DNA form, the CDR3 reads TGTGCCAGCAGCTTGGCCGGCGACTGGAACACCGGGGAGCTGTTTTTT.

The chain couples TRBV5-1 to TRBJ2-3, with 10 bases matching TRBD2. J gave up 0 bases and V 4 bases, and 5 bases lay outside the gene matches. CDR1 is SGHRS and CDR2 is YFSETQ in the germline V gene. The length of the CDR3 is 16 residues. This chain's CDR3 is CASSPGTSDSTDTQYF. Here the CDR3 DNA reads TGCGCCAGCAGCCCGGGGACTAGCGACAGCACAGATACGCAGTATTTT.

In its sample, this clonotype was seen a few times. The genes are TRBV3-1 and TRBJ2-5, with no clear D. CDR1 and CDR2 from the germline V gene are LGHDT and YNNKEL (reference sequence). The CDR3 length is 15 residues. V was cut by 6 bases and J by 1 base, with 15 bases left in between. CDR3 coding DNA: TGTGCCAGCAGTCACCCATCGACAACCCAAGAGACCCAGTACTTC. The encoded protein is CASSHPSTTQETQYF.

By proportion, this clonotype is large. This chain links TRBV11-3 with TRBJ2-1; 11 bases are a match to TRBD2. Per germline, CDR1 SGHNT and CDR2 YENEEA. The CDR3 runs 15 residues. Trimming took 2 bases from V and 9 from J; bases not matched to a gene: 6. The CDR3 region has the DNA TGTGCCAGCAGCTTACAGACTAGCGGGACGGGTGAGCAGTTCTTC. Protein: CASSLQTSGTGEQFF.

This clonotype was found many times. This chain uses TRBV6-1 with TRBJ2-3; 9 nucleotides match TRBD1. CDR1 MNHNS and CDR2 SASEGT come from the germline V gene. The V and J ends lost 6 bases and 3 bases, in that order; junction bases with no gene match: 4. The CDR3 consists of 14 residues. CDR3 amino acids: CASSLQGATDTQYF. The CDR3 nucleotides are TGTGCCAGCAGCCTACAGGGGGCAACAGATACGCAGTATTTT.

The V call is TRBV4-1, the J call TRBJ1-4, with D hard to call. Trimming shortened V by 2 bases and J by 8 bases, and 12 bases separated the two germline ends. The length of the CDR3 is 14 residues. CDR1 MGHRA and CDR2 YSYEKL come from the germline V gene. This CDR3 is CASSQLPVGEKLFF. The DNA for the CDR3 is TGCGCCAGCAGCCAACTCCCAGTAGGGGAAAAACTGTTTTTT.

The chain is built from TRBV29-1 and TRBJ2-7, with 12 bases identical to TRBD2. The CDR3 runs 13 residues. Germline CDR1 and CDR2: SQVTM and ANQGSEA. J was trimmed by 7 bases and V by 4 bases; bases with no gene match: 5. The CDR3 sequence is CSVATSGGGEQYF. The CDR3 region has the DNA TGCAGCGTTGCGACTAGCGGGGGAGGGGAGCAGTACTTC.

This clonotype has only a few counts. The chain recombines TRBV28 with TRBJ1-5, with unresolved D. The CDR3 runs 13 residues. Deletions cut 2 bases from V and 8 bases from J, with 10 bases between. The germline V gene has CDR1 MDHEN and CDR2 SYDVKM. DNA for the CDR3: TGTGCCAGCAGTTTACTAGCGGTCAAGCCCCAGCATTTT. This sequence encodes CASSLLAVKPQHF.

Of note for this clonotype: A much larger clone lies a single base off, so this may be a read error. The V gene is TRBV7-2, the J gene TRBJ2-1, with 8 bases identical to TRBD2. The germline V gene encodes CDR1 SGHTA and CDR2 FQGNSA. This CDR3 contains 13 residues. J lost 5 bases, V lost 6 bases, and 3 bases had no gene match. The CDR3 region has the DNA TGTGCCAGCAGGGGACTAGAGAACAATGAGCAGTTCTTC. Residues: CASRGLENNEQFF. The complete variable domain, with remaining parts taken from reference TRBV7-2 and TRBJ2-1, reads GAGVSQSPSNKVTEKGKDVELRCDPISGHTALYWYRQSLGQGLEFLIYFQGNSAPDKSGLPSDRFSAERTGGSVSTLTIQRTQQEDSAVYLCASRGLENNEQFFGPGTRLTVL.